What follows are 3 T cell receptor beta chains derived from one specimen sequenced in a study of cytomegalovirus exposure and HLA in healthy donors. PCR used 60 Vbeta primers and 13 Jbeta primers. Assay used: immunoSEQ multiplex PCR; TCRdb lists only in-frame clones, some missing. The sample consists of more than 150,000 clones, more than 75% of them appearing once. The sequenced sample was PBMCs. The receptors shown here come from a girl younger than two in good health and CMV-seronegative.

The chain is built from TRBV2 and TRBJ1-2; the D gene is possibly TRBD1 (5 bases). The V gene lost 6 bases and the J gene lost 1 base, with 9 bases spanning the gap. The CDR3 totals 13 residues. In germline, CDR1 is SNHLY, CDR2 FYNNEI. The CDR3 nucleotides read TGTGCCAGCAGGGACACCGGTAACTATGGCTACACCTTC. Residues: CASRDTGNYGYTF.

CDR3 loop: CASSPGTGRTYNEQFF. The CDR3 DNA sequence: TGTGCCAGTAGTCCCGGGACAGGGCGGACCTACAATGAGCAGTTCTTC. This chain uses TRBV19 with TRBJ2-1; 9 nucleotides line up with TRBD1. V trimming: 5 bases; J trimming: 2 bases; junction bases outside the gene matches: 7. Germline V gene lookup returns CDR1 LNHDA and CDR2 SQIVND (reference sequence). The length of the CDR3 is 16 residues.

This clone was picked up a small number of times. The genes are TRBV9 and TRBJ2-5; TRBD2 agrees at 9 bases. V lost 2 bases and J lost 5; bases outside the gene matches: 4. CDR3 size: 14 residues. CDR1 and CDR2 (germline): SGDLS, YYNGEE. Here the CDR3 reads CASSVDSGSETQYF. The CDR3 DNA is TGTGCCAGCAGCGTCGATAGCGGGAGCGAGACCCAGTACTTC.